This T cell receptor (beta chain) was identified in a study of blood T cell repertoires in COVID-19. Profiling relied on immunoSEQ multiplex PCR, and the TCRdb table lists in-frame clones only, not all of them. Here the sample spans fewer than 85,000 clones, approximately 77% being singletons. After removal of 6 bases from V and 1 base from J, the junction contained 11 bases not matched to a gene. The CDR3 has 17 residues. From germline, CDR1 is SGHTS and CDR2 YDEGEE. The genes are TRBV5-8 and TRBJ1-4; 8 nucleotides match TRBD1. The sequencing input was peripheral blood. The receptor was isolated from a man between 65 and 80 years old with COVID-19, enrolled during active disease. In DNA, the CDR3 is TGTGCCAGCACCCTCACAGGACAGGGAGAAACTAATGAAAAACTGTTTTTT. This encodes CASTLTGQGETNEKLFF.